This T cell receptor (beta chain) was sequenced during a study of T cell responses to AZD1222 COVID-19 vaccine. The CDR3 is 14 residues long. V lost 0 bases, J lost 7 bases, and 15 bases lay in between. CDR1 is GTSNPN, CDR2 SVGIG, per germline (reference sequence). Assay used: immunoSEQ multiplex PCR; TCRdb lists only in-frame clones, some missing. The table includes tens of thousands of clones, 90% detected once. The chain carries TRBV30 and TRBJ1-2; a possible D gene is TRBD1 (5 bases). The sequenced sample was peripheral blood, obtained on day 0 of AZD1222 vaccination. The origin of this receptor is an adult in good health. The CDR3 is CAWSVQGGAGGYTF. CDR3 nucleotides: TGTGCCTGGAGTGTGCAAGGAGGGGCTGGTGGCTACACCTTC.